Listed below are T cell receptor beta chains from one sample, sequenced in a study of human T cells and chemical hapten exposure. TCRdb independently ran MiXCR on the RACE reads; one entry per CDR3 protein. The data hold a few hundred thousand distinct CDR3 sequences, with under 6.5% observed a single time. Sample: whole blood, taken in connection with sensitization to the hapten diphenylcyclopropenone (DPC). Every receptor here comes from a woman aged 18-30 years with alopecia areata. Some clones in this sample may be carry-over from other donors' samples. Each CDR3 is given with its conserved first and last residue. Each record gives: clone size, J gene, V gene, D gene, CDR3 protein, CDR3 DNA. The D gene is left open where the match is weak. Only some rows state a clone size, as once, few, many or a class for expanded clones.

. TRBJ2-4 TRBV9 . CASSVAADGWYSKNIQYF TGTGCCAGCAGCGTAGCCGCTGACGGTTGGTACTCCAAAAACATTCAGTACTTC
few TRBJ2-1 TRBV28 . CASSLGRPYNEQFF TGTGCCAGCAGTCTCGGACGACCTTACAATGAGCAGTTCTTC
. TRBJ2-7 TRBV3-1 . CASSPGRKRNSYEQYF TGTGCCAGCAGCCCCGGACGGAAAAGAAACTCCTACGAGCAGTACTTC
many TRBJ1-5 TRBV5-5 . CASSLAYAGAWDQPQHF TGTGCCAGCAGCTTGGCCTATGCGGGAGCATGGGATCAGCCCCAGCATTTT
many TRBJ2-7 TRBV27 . CASSLSGDILYEQYF TGTGCCAGCAGTTTATCGGGGGACATCCTGTACGAGCAGTACTTC
few TRBJ2-7 TRBV5-1 TRBD2 CASSLGGVSSGGQAYEQYF TGCGCCAGCAGCTTGGGTGGTGTGTCTAGCGGGGGGCAAGCCTACGAGCAGTACTTC
few TRBJ1-1 TRBV3-1 . CASSRFEGHTEAFF TGTGCCAGCAGCCGCTTTGAGGGGCATACTGAAGCTTTCTTT
few TRBJ2-7 TRBV20-1 . CSARDRRLEQYF TGCAGTGCTAGAGACAGGCGTCTGGAGCAGTACTTC
many TRBJ1-6 TRBV5-1 TRBD1 CASSGGTATYNSPLHF TGCGCCAGCAGCGGGGGGACAGCCACGTATAATTCACCCCTCCACTTT
many TRBJ1-5 TRBV7-8 . CASTRRRGVSNQPQHF TGTGCCAGCACCCGACGGCGGGGGGTCAGCAATCAGCCCCAGCATTTT
few TRBJ1-1 TRBV29-1 . CSVELKYGEGTEAFF TGCAGCGTTGAACTGAAATACGGGGAAGGTACTGAAGCTTTCTTT
many TRBJ1-6 TRBV4-1 TRBD1 CASSQQGTGVGSPLHF TGCGCCAGCAGCCAACAAGGGACAGGGGTTGGCTCACCCCTCCACTTT
. TRBJ1-2 TRBV7-9 . CASSLEGGHGYTF TGTGCCAGCAGCTTAGAGGGCGGCCATGGCTACACCTTC
. TRBJ2-3 TRBV24-1 . CATSDPTRQGTDTQYF TGTGCCACCAGTGACCCAACGAGACAGGGCACAGATACGCAGTATTTT
few TRBJ1-1 TRBV27 . CASSLGVENTEAFF TGTGCCAGCAGTTTGGGTGTTGAGAACACTGAAGCTTTCTTT
many TRBJ2-2 TRBV28 . CASSSPGEGTGELFF TGTGCCAGCAGTTCGCCAGGGGAGGGCACCGGGGAGCTGTTTTTT
few TRBJ2-3 TRBV7-9 TRBD1 CASTETGTGPHTQYF TGTGCCAGCACCGAGACAGGGACAGGGCCCCATACGCAGTATTTT
few TRBJ2-3 TRBV18 . CASSPPTRTDTQYF TGTGCCAGCTCACCGCCGACCCGCACAGATACGCAGTATTTT
few TRBJ1-2 TRBV5-6 . CASSFGPTDNYGYTF TGTGCCAGCAGCTTCGGACCGACCGATAACTATGGCTACACCTTC
many TRBJ1-5 TRBV29-1 . CSVVVGGAGPDQPQHF TGCAGCGTTGTTGTCGGGGGGGCAGGGCCGGATCAGCCCCAGCATTTT
few TRBJ2-6 TRBV7-3 . CASSPGWAVSGANVLTF TGTGCCAGCAGCCCGGGGTGGGCAGTCTCTGGGGCCAACGTCCTGACTTTC
. TRBJ2-1 TRBV7-2 . CASSLAGSGPLYSEQFF TGTGCCAGCAGCTTAGCGGGTTCGGGCCCCTTATACAGTGAGCAGTTCTTC
. TRBJ2-3 TRBV14 . CASSQFGGTQYF TGTGCCAGCAGCCAATTTGGAGGGACGCAGTATTTT
. TRBJ1-2 TRBV20-1 . CSAQGDYGYTF TGCAGTGCTCAGGGCGACTATGGCTACACCTTC
few TRBJ2-5 TRBV5-1 . CASSVGQGEETQYF TGCGCCAGCAGCGTGGGACAAGGGGAAGAGACCCAGTACTTC
. TRBJ2-3 TRBV4-2 . CASSLRAGAQTDTQYF TGTGCCAGCAGCCTCCGCGCGGGGGCTCAGACAGATACGCAGTATTTT
many TRBJ1-4 TRBV4-1 . CASNSQKEKLFF TGCGCCAGCAACAGTCAGAAGGAAAAACTGTTTTTT
. TRBJ2-6 TRBV11-2 TRBD1 CASSHTSPRGFLASGANVLTF TGTGCCAGCAGTCATACTTCACCCAGGGGGTTTCTGGCTTCTGGGGCCAACGTCCTGACTTTC
. TRBJ1-2 TRBV29-1 . CSVETGQDHGYTF TGCAGCGTTGAAACGGGCCAGGACCATGGCTACACCTTC
. TRBJ2-7 TRBV20-1 . CSASLAAPRYEQYF TGCAGTGCTAGTTTGGCAGCCCCACGCTACGAGCAGTACTTC
many TRBJ1-5 TRBV7-2 . CASSLAGLGSNQPQHF TGTGCCAGCAGCTTAGCAGGTCTCGGGAGCAATCAGCCCCAGCATTTT
few TRBJ2-7 TRBV6-1 TRBD1 CASARDRTTYEQYF TGTGCCAGCGCCCGGGACAGGACGACCTACGAGCAGTACTTC
many TRBJ2-6 TRBV6-2/TRBV6-3 . CASSYPTNRGHSGANVLTF TGTGCCAGCAGTTACCCGACCAACCGGGGCCACTCTGGGGCCAACGTCCTGACTTTC
few TRBJ2-1 TRBV6-2/TRBV6-3 . CASSSRFNEQFF TGTGCCAGCAGTTCCAGATTCAATGAGCAGTTCTTC
. TRBJ2-3 TRBV10-3 . CAISDTGVADTQYF TGTGCCATCAGTGATACGGGGGTGGCAGATACGCAGTATTTT
. TRBJ2-2 TRBV20-1 TRBD1 CSARSGTALAGELFF TGCAGTGCTAGGTCCGGGACAGCCCTCGCCGGGGAGCTGTTTTTT
many TRBJ2-3 TRBV6-4 . CASSDSARHTDTQYF TGTGCCAGCAGTGACTCCGCCAGACACACAGATACGCAGTATTTT
few TRBJ2-7 TRBV20-1 TRBD2 CSVKPGLGPYEQYF TGCAGTGTAAAGCCGGGACTAGGTCCCTACGAGCAGTACTTC
. TRBJ2-3 TRBV2 TRBD1 CASSLGQGRTDTQYF TGTGCCAGCAGCCTGGGACAGGGGAGGACAGATACGCAGTATTTT
. TRBJ1-4 TRBV4-3 . CASSPLGGREKLFF TGCGCCAGCAGCCCCCTGGGCGGGAGGGAAAAACTGTTTTTT